This T cell receptor beta chain is from a study of OX40 agonist ivuxolimab in advanced cancers. Study context: Each patient was given ivuxolimab into a vein every 2 weeks, at 0.01 to 10 mg/kg. Age averaged 60 years (range roughly 23 to 79), and around 78% were male.

This clone appeared a single time. What it recognizes is unknown. Findings of the study overall: CD4+ and CD8+ blood T cells expanded clonally by week 6 at 0.1 to 3.0 mg/kg.

Germline V CDR1 and CDR2: SGHAT, FQNNGV. The CDR3 is 13 amino acids. V was shortened by 1 base and J by 6 bases, with 9 bases between the two germline ends. The method was immunoSEQ multiplex PCR; TCRdb's version includes in-frame clones alone and lacks a portion of them. The table records about 48,000 clones, 83% of them present only once. The clonotype was recovered from an adult with an advanced solid tumor such as melanoma, head and neck, liver or kidney cancer. The chain joins TRBV11-2 to TRBJ1-1; D gene uncertain. Sequenced here: CD4+ or CD8+ T cells sorted from blood, sampled in a trial of the OX40 agonist ivuxolimab. The CDR3 is CASSLGLAAEAFF. CDR3 DNA sequence: TGTGCCAGCAGCTTAGGCCTGGCTGCTGAAGCTTTCTTT.